Described below is a single TCR beta chain sequence and its context. Profiled with immunoSEQ multiplex PCR; TCRdb holds only in-frame clones, not every one. The repertoire consists of approximately 290,000 clones, with around 89% occurring once and the leading ten covering 3.5% to 5%. The sample originates from a study of blood T cell repertoires in COVID-19. CDR1 and CDR2 (germline): GTSNPN, SVGIG (reference sequence). This CDR3 has 14 residues. J lost 2 bases, V lost 2 bases, and 3 bases had no gene match. Sequenced material: PBMCs or T cells enriched from blood (not recorded which). The clonotype was recovered from a young woman with acute COVID-19. The chain uses TRBV30 and TRBJ2-5, with TRBD1 identical over 9 bases. The DNA of the CDR3 is TGTGCCTGGAGTATGGACAGGGGACAAGAGACCCAGTACTTC. Protein: CAWSMDRGQETQYF.